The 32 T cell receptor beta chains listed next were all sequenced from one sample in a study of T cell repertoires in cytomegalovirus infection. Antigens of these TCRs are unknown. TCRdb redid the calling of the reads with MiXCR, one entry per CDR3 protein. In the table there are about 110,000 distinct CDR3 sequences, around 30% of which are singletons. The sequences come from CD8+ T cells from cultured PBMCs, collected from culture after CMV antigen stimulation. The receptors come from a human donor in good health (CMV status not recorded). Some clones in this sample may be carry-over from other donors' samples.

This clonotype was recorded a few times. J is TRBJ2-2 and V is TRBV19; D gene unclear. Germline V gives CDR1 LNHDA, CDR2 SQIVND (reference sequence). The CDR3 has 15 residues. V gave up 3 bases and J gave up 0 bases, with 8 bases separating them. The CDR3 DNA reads TGTGCCAGTAGTATTGACAACTCGAACACCGGGGAGCTGTTTTTT. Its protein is CASSIDNSNTGELFF.

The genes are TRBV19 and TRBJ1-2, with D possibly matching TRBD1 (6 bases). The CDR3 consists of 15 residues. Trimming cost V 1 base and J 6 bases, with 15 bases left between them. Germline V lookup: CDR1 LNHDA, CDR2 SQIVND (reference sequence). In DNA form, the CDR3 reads TGTGCCAGTAGTATAGTCCCTGTGGGGGCGCATGGCTACACCTTC. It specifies CASSIVPVGAHGYTF.

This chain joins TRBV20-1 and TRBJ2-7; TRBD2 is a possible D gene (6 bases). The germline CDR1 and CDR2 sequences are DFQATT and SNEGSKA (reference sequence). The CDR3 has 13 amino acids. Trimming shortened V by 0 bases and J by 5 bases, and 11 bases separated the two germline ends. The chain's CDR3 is CSARDGEVHEQYF. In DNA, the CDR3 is TGCAGTGCTAGAGATGGGGAGGTCCACGAGCAGTACTTC.

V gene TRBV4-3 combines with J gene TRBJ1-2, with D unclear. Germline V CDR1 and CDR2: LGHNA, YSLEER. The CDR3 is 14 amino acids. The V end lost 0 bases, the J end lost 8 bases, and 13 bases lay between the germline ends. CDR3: CASSQDNAIDGYTF. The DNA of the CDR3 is TGCGCCAGCAGCCAAGACAACGCCATAGACGGCTACACCTTC.

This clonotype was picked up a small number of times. The CDR3 region has the DNA TGTGCCAGCAGCACCCGACAGGCCTTCCTCCAAGAGACCCAGTACTTC. It codes for CASSTRQAFLQETQYF. This chain connects TRBV7-9 to TRBJ2-5, with D tentatively TRBD1 (6 bases). Trimming shortened V by 5 bases and J by 1 base, and 17 bases separated the two germline ends. The CDR3 contains 16 residues. Germline CDR1 and CDR2: SEHNR and FQNEAQ (reference sequence).

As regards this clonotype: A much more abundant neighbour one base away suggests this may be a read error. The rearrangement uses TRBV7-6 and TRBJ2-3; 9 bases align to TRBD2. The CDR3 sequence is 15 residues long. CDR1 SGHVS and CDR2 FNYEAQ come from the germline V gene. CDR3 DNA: TGTACCAGCAGCGAGCCGGGACTAGCAACAGATACGCAGTATTTT. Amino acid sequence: CTSSEPGLATDTQYF. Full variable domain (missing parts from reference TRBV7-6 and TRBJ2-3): GAGVSQSPRYKVTKRGQDVALRCDPISGHVSLYWYRQALGQGPEFLTYFNYEAQQDKSGLPNDRFSAERPEGSISTLTIQRTEQRDSAMYRCTSSEPGLATDTQYFGPGTRLTVL.

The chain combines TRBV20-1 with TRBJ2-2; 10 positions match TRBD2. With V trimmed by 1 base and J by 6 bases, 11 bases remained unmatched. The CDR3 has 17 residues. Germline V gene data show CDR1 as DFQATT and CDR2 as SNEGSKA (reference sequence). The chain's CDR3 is CSARVWESGGAAGELFF. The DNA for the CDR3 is TGCAGTGCTAGAGTATGGGAAAGCGGGGGGGCCGCCGGGGAGCTGTTTTTT.

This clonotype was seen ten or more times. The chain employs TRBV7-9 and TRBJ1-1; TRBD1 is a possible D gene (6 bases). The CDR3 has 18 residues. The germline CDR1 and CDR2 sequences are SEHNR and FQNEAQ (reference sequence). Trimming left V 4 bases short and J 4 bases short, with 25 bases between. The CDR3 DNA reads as TGTGCCAGCAGCTCCTATCGGGCGGGGGCCCGGGAGGCCACTGAAGCTTTCTTT. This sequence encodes CASSSYRAGAREATEAFF.

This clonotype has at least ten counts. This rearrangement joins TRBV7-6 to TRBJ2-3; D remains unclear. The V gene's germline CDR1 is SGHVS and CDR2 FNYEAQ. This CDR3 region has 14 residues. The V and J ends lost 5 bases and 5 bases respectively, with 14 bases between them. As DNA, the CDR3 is TGTGCCAGCAGCCACCTAAAGGGCGGAGATACGCAGTATTTT. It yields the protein CASSHLKGGDTQYF.

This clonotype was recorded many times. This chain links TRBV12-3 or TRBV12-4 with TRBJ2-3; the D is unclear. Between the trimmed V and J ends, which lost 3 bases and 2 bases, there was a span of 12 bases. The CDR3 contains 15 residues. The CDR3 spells CASSFQLPNTDTQYF. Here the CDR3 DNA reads TGTGCCAGCAGTTTCCAACTACCCAACACAGATACGCAGTATTTT.

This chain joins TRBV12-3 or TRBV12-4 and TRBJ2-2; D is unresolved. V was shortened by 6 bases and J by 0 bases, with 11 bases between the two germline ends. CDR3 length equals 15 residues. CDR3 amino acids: CASRMDGSNTGELFF. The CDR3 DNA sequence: TGTGCCAGCAGGATGGACGGATCGAACACCGGGGAGCTGTTTTTT.

DNA of the CDR3: TGTGCCAGCAGCTTGGGACCGGACACTGAAGCTTTCTTT. Translation: CASSLGPDTEAFF. The rearrangement joins TRBV7-8 to TRBJ1-1, with D maybe TRBD1 (5 bases). V dropped 3 bases and J dropped 3 bases, with 8 bases sitting between them. Germline V gene data show CDR1 as SGHVS and CDR2 as FQNEAQ. The CDR3 contains 13 residues. Drawing the rest from reference TRBV7-8 and TRBJ1-1, the complete variable domain is GAGVSQSPRYKVAKRGQDVALRCDPISGHVSLFWYQQALGQGPEFLTYFQNEAQLDKSGLPSDRFFAERPEGSVSTLKIQRTQQEDSAVYLCASSLGPDTEAFFGQGTRLTVV.

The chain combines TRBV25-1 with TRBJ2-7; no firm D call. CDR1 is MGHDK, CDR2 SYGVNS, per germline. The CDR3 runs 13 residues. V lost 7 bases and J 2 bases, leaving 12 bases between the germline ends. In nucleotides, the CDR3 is TGTGCCAGCACCCCCGGTTCCCCCTACGAGCAGTACTTC. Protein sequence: CASTPGSPYEQYF.

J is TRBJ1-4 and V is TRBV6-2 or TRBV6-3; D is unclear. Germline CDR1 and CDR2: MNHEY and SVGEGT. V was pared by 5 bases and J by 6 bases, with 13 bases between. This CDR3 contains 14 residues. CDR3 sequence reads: CASSPYDDDEKLFF. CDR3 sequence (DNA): TGTGCCAGCAGTCCATATGACGACGATGAAAAACTGTTTTTT.

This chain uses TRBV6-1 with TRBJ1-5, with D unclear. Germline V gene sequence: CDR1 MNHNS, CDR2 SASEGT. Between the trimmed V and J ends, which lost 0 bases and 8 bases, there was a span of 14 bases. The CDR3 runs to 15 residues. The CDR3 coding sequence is TGTGCCAGCAGTGAAGCGGGCCGAAATAAGGAGCCCCAGCATTTT. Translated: CASSEAGRNKEPQHF.

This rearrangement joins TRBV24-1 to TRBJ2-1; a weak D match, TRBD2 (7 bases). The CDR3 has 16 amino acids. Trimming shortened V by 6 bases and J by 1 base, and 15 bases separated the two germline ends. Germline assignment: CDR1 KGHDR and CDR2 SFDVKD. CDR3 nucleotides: TGTGCCACCAGTCCAAAAGGGGGGGCATCCTACAATGAGCAGTTCTTC. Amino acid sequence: CATSPKGGASYNEQFF.

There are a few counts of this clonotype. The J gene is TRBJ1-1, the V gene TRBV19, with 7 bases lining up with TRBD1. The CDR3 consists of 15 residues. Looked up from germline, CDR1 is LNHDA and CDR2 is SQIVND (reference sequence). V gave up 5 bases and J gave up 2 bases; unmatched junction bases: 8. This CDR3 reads CASSLSGGGNTEAFF. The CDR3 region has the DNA TGTGCCAGTAGTCTCAGCGGAGGGGGCAACACTGAAGCTTTCTTT.

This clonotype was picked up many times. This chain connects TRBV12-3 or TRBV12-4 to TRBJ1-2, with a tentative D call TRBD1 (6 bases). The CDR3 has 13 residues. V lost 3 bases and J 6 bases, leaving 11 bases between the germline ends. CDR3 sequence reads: CASSLGAVNGYTF. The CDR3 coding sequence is TGTGCCAGCAGTTTGGGGGCAGTGAATGGCTACACCTTC.

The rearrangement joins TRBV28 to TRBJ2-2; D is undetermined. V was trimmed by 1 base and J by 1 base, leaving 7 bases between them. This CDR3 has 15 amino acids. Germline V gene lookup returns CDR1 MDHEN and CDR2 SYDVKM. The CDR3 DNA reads TGTGCCAGCAGTTTATCCCTCGGGAACACCGGGGAGCTGTTTTTT. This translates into CASSLSLGNTGELFF. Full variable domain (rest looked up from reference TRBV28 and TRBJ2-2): DVKVTQSSRYLVKRTGEKVFLECVQDMDHENMFWYRQDPGLGLRLIYFSYDVKMKEKGDIPEGYSVSREKKERFSLILESASTNQTSMYLCASSLSLGNTGELFFGEGSRLTVL.

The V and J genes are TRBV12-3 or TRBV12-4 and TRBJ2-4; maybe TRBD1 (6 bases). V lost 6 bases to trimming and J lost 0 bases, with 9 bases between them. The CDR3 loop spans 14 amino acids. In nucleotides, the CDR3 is TGTGCCAGCAGGGGGGCCGTAGCCAAAAACATTCAGTACTTC. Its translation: CASRGAVAKNIQYF.

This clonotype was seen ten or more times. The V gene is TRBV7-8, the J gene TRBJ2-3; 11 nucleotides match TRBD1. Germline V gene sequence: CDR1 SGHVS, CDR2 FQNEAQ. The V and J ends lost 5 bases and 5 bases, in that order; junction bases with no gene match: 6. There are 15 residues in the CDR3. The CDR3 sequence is CASSHGQGAGDTQYF. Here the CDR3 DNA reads TGTGCCAGCAGCCATGGACAGGGGGCTGGAGATACGCAGTATTTT.

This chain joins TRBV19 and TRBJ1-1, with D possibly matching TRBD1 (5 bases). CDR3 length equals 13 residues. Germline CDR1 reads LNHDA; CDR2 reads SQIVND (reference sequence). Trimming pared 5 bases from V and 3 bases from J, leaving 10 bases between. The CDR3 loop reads CASSPTADTEAFF. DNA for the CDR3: TGTGCCAGTAGTCCGACAGCGGACACTGAAGCTTTCTTT.

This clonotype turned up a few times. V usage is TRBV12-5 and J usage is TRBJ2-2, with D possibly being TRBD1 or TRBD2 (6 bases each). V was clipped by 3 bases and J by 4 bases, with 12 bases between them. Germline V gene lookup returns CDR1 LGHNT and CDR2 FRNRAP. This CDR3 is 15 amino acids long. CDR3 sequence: CASGLGGLGTGELFF. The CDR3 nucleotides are TGTGCTAGTGGTTTAGGGGGGCTCGGCACCGGGGAGCTGTTTTTT.

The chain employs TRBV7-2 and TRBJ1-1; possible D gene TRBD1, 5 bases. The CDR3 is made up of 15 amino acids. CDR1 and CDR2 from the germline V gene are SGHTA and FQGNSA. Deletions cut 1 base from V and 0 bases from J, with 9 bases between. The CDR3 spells CASSLDGGVNTEAFF. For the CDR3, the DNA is TGTGCCAGCAGCTTAGATGGAGGGGTGAACACTGAAGCTTTCTTT.

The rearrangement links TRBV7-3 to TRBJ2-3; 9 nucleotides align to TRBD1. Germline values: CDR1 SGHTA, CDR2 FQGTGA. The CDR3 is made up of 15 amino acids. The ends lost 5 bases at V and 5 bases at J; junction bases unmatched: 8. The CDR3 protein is CASSPLTGGEDTQYF. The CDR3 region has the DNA TGTGCCAGCAGCCCCTTGACAGGGGGAGAAGATACGCAGTATTTT. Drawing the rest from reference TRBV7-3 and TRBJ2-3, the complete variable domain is GAGVSQTPSNKVTEKGKYVELRCDPISGHTALYWYRQSLGQGPEFLIYFQGTGAADDSGLPNDRFFAVRPEGSVSTLKIQRTERGDSAVYLCASSPLTGGEDTQYFGPGTRLTVL.

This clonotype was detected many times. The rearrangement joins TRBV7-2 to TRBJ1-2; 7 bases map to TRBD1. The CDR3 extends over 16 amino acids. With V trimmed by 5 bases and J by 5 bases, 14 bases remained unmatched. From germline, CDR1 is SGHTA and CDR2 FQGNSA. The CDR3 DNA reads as TGTGCCAGCAGCGAGGATGTAGCAGGGGGACGGTATGGCTACACCTTC. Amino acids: CASSEDVAGGRYGYTF.

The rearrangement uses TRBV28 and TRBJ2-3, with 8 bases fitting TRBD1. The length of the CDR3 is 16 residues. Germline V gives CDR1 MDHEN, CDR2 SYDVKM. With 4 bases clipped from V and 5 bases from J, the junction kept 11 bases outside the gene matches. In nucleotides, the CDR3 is TGTGCCAGCAGTTCAGGGGGCAGGTTATTTGGAGATACGCAGTATTTT. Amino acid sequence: CASSSGGRLFGDTQYF.

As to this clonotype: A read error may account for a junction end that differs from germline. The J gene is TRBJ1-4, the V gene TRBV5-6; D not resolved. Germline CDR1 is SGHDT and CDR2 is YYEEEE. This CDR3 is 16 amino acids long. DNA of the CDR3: TGTGCCAACAGCGCGACCTCGGGCTCAACTAATGAAAAACTGTTTTTT. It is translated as CANSATSGSTNEKLFF.

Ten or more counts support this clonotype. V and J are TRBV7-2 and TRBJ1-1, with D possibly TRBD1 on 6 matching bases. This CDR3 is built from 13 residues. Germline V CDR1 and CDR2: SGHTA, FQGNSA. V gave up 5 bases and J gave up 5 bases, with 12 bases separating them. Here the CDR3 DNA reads TGTGCCAGCAGCCAAGGGGGAAGTACTGAAGCTTTCTTT. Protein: CASSQGGSTEAFF.

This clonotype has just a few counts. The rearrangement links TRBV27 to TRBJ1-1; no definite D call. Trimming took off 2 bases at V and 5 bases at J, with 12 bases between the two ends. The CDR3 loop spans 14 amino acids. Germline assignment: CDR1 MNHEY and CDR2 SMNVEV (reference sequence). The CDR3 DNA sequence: TGTGCCAGCAGTTTAACAGAAAAAGGTACTGAAGCTTTCTTT. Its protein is CASSLTEKGTEAFF.

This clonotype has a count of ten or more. The CDR3 spells CASSFGTDNTEAFF. In DNA, the CDR3 is TGTGCCAGCAGTTTTGGCACGGATAACACTGAAGCTTTCTTT. V gene TRBV12-3 or TRBV12-4 combines with J gene TRBJ1-1; D is unresolved. The CDR3 consists of 14 residues. Trimming shortened V by 3 bases and J by 2 bases, and 10 bases separated the two germline ends.

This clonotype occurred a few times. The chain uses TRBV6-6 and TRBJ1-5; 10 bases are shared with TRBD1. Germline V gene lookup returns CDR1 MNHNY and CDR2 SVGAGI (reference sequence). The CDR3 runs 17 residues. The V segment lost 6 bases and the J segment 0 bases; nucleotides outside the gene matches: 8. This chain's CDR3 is CASSTPGTGDSNQPQHF. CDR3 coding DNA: TGTGCCAGCAGCACTCCCGGGACAGGGGATAGCAATCAGCCCCAGCATTTT.